The clone carrying this T cell receptor (beta chain) was seen only a few times. Its antigen is currently unknown. Researchers reported that CD8 memory united CD45RO+ cells with CCR7-negative CD45RA+ TemRA cells. This sample is drawn from a study of shared clonotypes between healthy human individuals. Findings and limits, study-wide: Clonotypes that were shared across a few donors made up approximately 5% of naive CD4 clonotypes.

The table came from immunoSEQ multiplex PCR; TCRdb's copy has only in-frame clones and leaves some out. The sample gives around 690,000 clones, roughly 91% of which show up once; about a third is in the top ten. Germline CDR1 is ENHRY and CDR2 is SYGVKD. V lost 3 bases, J lost 7 bases, and 9 bases lay in between. The CDR3 is 12 amino acids. The sequenced sample was memory CD8+ T cells from PBMCs. Subset described: CD45RO+ cells pooled with CCR7-negative TemRA cells. The chain has TRBV10-3 and TRBJ1-1; D not certain. The receptor was isolated from a man between 18 and 29 years old in good health. Some clones in this sample may be carry-over from other donors' samples. The CDR3 coding sequence is TGTGCCATCAGTGAAGCCGGCCATGAAGCTTTCTTT. This gives the protein CAISEAGHEAFF.